Listed below are T cell receptor beta chains from one sample, sequenced in a study of T-cell reconstitution after alpha-beta-depleted transplantation in children. TCRdb re-analysed the PCR reads in MiXCR, keeping a single row per CDR3 protein. The sample yields about 340,000 distinct CDR3 sequences, about 17% seen once. Sequencing used PBMCs, mostly from graft donor cells, obtained 360 days after TCRalphabeta/CD19-depleted stem cell transplant. The source of these receptors is a male patient between 2 and 9 years old who had a stem cell transplant for acute lymphoblastic leukemia, so the T cells may come from the graft donor. The CDR3 runs from the conserved cysteine through the conserved F or W. The D gene is left open where the match is weak. Clone size is stated in some rows and not others, as once, few, many or a class when expanded.

v_gene	j_gene	abundance	d_gene	CDR3nt	CDR3aa
TRBV4-3	TRBJ1-5	-	-	TGCGCCAGCAGCCAAGATATCACAGAATCGGCCCAGCATTTT	CASSQDITESAQHF
TRBV7-6	TRBJ2-5	-	-	TGTGCCAGCAGCTTTAGTGAGAGCCCGCAAGAGACCCAGTACTTC	CASSFSESPQETQYF
TRBV4-3	TRBJ1-3	few	-	TGCGCCAGCAGCCAAGAGGGGAGCTGGGGAGAAAACACCATATATTTT	CASSQEGSWGENTIYF
TRBV12-3/TRBV12-4	TRBJ2-3	many	-	TGTGCCAGTCAGGGAGCAGATACGCAGTATTTT	CASQGADTQYF
TRBV4-3	TRBJ2-5	few	-	TGCGCCAGCAGCCAAGATTTGGGCGGGAATGTAGAGACCCAGTACTTC	CASSQDLGGNVETQYF
TRBV12-3/TRBV12-4	TRBJ2-3	many	-	TGTGCCAGCCGGGGCGGGCGGAGACGCACAGATACGCAGTATTTT	CASRGGRRRTDTQYF
TRBV5-5	TRBJ2-7	few	TRBD2	TGTGCCAGCAGCCTAGTAACGGGAGGGCCAGCCGAGCAGTACTTC	CASSLVTGGPAEQYF
TRBV9	TRBJ2-4	-	TRBD2	TGTGCCAGCAGCTTTGGACTAGCGGGAGCCAAAAACATTCAGTACTTC	CASSFGLAGAKNIQYF
TRBV4-2	TRBJ2-5	-	-	TGTGCCAGCAGCCAAGACTGGGGGGGCGGGGAGACCCAGTACTTC	CASSQDWGGGETQYF
TRBV13	TRBJ2-1	many	-	TGTGCCAGCAGCTCTTGGGGCTCCAATGAGCAGTTCTTC	CASSSWGSNEQFF
TRBV7-2	TRBJ2-5	-	-	TGTGCCAGCAGCTTAGAGGGGGGGGAAGAGACCCAGTACTTC	CASSLEGGEETQYF
TRBV20-1	TRBJ2-5	-	-	TGCTGTGCCGAAGCGACACGGGGGGCGCAGAAGGGAGAGACCCAGTACTTC	CCAEATRGAQKGETQYF
TRBV7-2	TRBJ2-7	few	TRBD1	TGTGCCAACAACCGGGACAGCTACCACGAGCAGTACTTC	CANNRDSYHEQYF
TRBV5-1	TRBJ2-4	-	-	TGCGCCAGCAGCGCTCTAGCCAAAAACATTCAGTACTTC	CASSALAKNIQYF
TRBV28	TRBJ2-5	-	-	TGTGCCAGCAGTTCCCCATTCAGGGGCACCCAGTACTTC	CASSSPFRGTQYF
TRBV4-3	TRBJ2-4	-	-	TGCGCCAGCAGCCAAGTTTTGCGTGGGGGCATTCAGTACTTC	CASSQVLRGGIQYF
TRBV5-1	TRBJ2-7	-	TRBD1	TGCGCCAGCAGCTTGGCCAGGCCAGGGGGTTACGAGCAGTACTTC	CASSLARPGGYEQYF
TRBV5-1	TRBJ2-1	few	-	TGCGCCAGCAGCCCGAGCCGCGGAGTCCGAACTTACAATGAGCAGTTCTTC	CASSPSRGVRTYNEQFF
TRBV19	TRBJ1-5	few	-	TGTGCCAGTGACTGGGGGGGCGACAGGAATCAGCCCCAGCATTTT	CASDWGGDRNQPQHF
TRBV12-3/TRBV12-4	TRBJ2-3	-	-	TGTGCCAGCAGTTTACTCGACTTAACAGATACGCAGTATTTT	CASSLLDLTDTQYF
TRBV14	TRBJ2-6	-	TRBD1	TGTGCCAGCAGTTCCAGGGGGCTTACTGGGGCCAACGTCCTGACTTTC	CASSSRGLTGANVLTF
TRBV18	TRBJ2-1	-	-	TGTGCCAGCTCACTTGGACAGATCGGCAATGAGCAGTTCTTC	CASSLGQIGNEQFF
TRBV5-1	TRBJ2-6	-	TRBD1	TGCGCCAGCAGCTTAGGGGGTCGGGACAGGAGCTCTGGGGCCAACGTCCTGACTTTC	CASSLGGRDRSSGANVLTF
TRBV4-1	TRBJ1-6	few	-	TGCGCCAGCAGCCAAGATCTAACTGGCCCCCTCCACTTT	CASSQDLTGPLHF
TRBV12-3/TRBV12-4	TRBJ1-1	few	-	TGTGCCAGCAGGGTACAGGCCATGAACACTGAAGCTTTCTTT	CASRVQAMNTEAFF
TRBV5-1	TRBJ2-3	-	-	TGCGCCAGCAGCTCCACCGCGCCTAGCCCCACAGATACGCAGTATTTT	CASSSTAPSPTDTQYF
TRBV5-6	TRBJ1-5	few	-	TGTGCCAGCAGCTTTCGGGGCGTTCCTTACAATCAGCCCCAGCATTTT	CASSFRGVPYNQPQHF
TRBV5-1	TRBJ1-1	few	-	TGCGCCAGCAGCTGGCCCCCGGGACATTTGAACACTGAAGCTTTCTTT	CASSWPPGHLNTEAFF
TRBV6-5	TRBJ2-2	-	-	TGTGCCAGCAGTTACTCGGGGCCAGCGAACACCGGGGAGCTGTTTTTT	CASSYSGPANTGELFF
TRBV12-3/TRBV12-4	TRBJ2-7	many	-	TGTGCCAGCAGTTTTGGACCCCAATACGAGCAGTACTTC	CASSFGPQYEQYF
TRBV5-1	TRBJ2-1	few	-	TGCGCCAGCAGCTTGGTTGGGGACCGTTCAGGGGAGCAGTTCTTC	CASSLVGDRSGEQFF
TRBV27	TRBJ2-5	-	-	TGTGCCAGCAGTATACAGGGGGGGGCGGCAGAGACCCAGTACTTC	CASSIQGGAAETQYF
TRBV28	TRBJ2-5	-	-	TGTGCCAGCAGTTTTGATGGGGAAATGGGGACCCAGTACTTC	CASSFDGEMGTQYF
TRBV6-2/TRBV6-3	TRBJ2-5	few	-	TGTGCCAGCAGTTACGGCGCGTACCAACAAGAGACCCAGTACTTC	CASSYGAYQQETQYF
TRBV28	TRBJ2-7	-	TRBD2	TGTGCCAGCAGTTTAAGGATACTGGGGCTAGCGGCCTACTACGAGCAGTACTTC	CASSLRILGLAAYYEQYF
TRBV28	TRBJ1-2	few	-	TGTGCCAGCAGTTTGGGAGACTGGGGCGGTTCCGGCTACACCTTC	CASSLGDWGGSGYTF
TRBV12-3/TRBV12-4	TRBJ2-7	-	-	TGTGCCAGCAGTTTAACCCCGGCAAGGGAGCAGTACTTC	CASSLTPAREQYF
TRBV7-2	TRBJ2-3	-	-	TGTGCCAGCAGCTCATACACGACAGATACGCAGTATTTT	CASSSYTTDTQYF
TRBV30	TRBJ2-7	many	TRBD2	TGTGCCTGGAGGACCAGCGGGGCTCACGAGCAGTACTTC	CAWRTSGAHEQYF
TRBV6-6	TRBJ2-3	-	TRBD1	TGTGCCAGCAGTACGGGACAGGACACGCAGTATTTT	CASSTGQDTQYF
TRBV12-3/TRBV12-4	TRBJ2-2	few	-	TGTGCCAGCATTGGGGACGGGGAGCTGTTTTTT	CASIGDGELFF
TRBV4-1	TRBJ2-1	many	-	TGCGCCAGCAGCCAAGAAGAACTTTGGGGCAATGAGCAGTTCTTC	CASSQEELWGNEQFF
TRBV7-2	TRBJ2-3	few	-	TGTGCCAGCAGCGAATGGGCTAGCGCATCCACAGATACGCAGTATTTT	CASSEWASASTDTQYF
TRBV20-1	TRBJ1-4	-	-	TGCAGTGCCCAAGGAGTTCTGGAAAAACTGTTTTTT	CSAQGVLEKLFF
TRBV29-1	TRBJ1-4	few	-	TGCAGCGTTAAGACAACTAATGAAAAACTGTTTTTT	CSVKTTNEKLFF
TRBV28	TRBJ2-4	few	TRBD1	TGTGCCAGCAGTTTTCAGGGGGCCGCCAAAAACATTCAGTACTTC	CASSFQGAAKNIQYF
TRBV5-1	TRBJ1-4	many	-	TGCGCCAGCAGGGAGGACTCATATGAAAAACTGTTTTTT	CASREDSYEKLFF
TRBV12-3/TRBV12-4	TRBJ2-1	-	TRBD2	TGTGCCAGCCTCGACCCCTGGACTAGCTCCTACAATGAGCAGTTCTTC	CASLDPWTSSYNEQFF
TRBV29-1	TRBJ2-7	-	-	TGCAGCGCCGGCGCAGGGCCCTACTACGAGCAGTACTTC	CSAGAGPYYEQYF
TRBV10-3	TRBJ2-3	few	-	TGTGCCATCAGTGATGGTCGAGGGTATGGCACAGATACGCAGTATTTT	CAISDGRGYGTDTQYF
TRBV12-3/TRBV12-4	TRBJ2-1	-	TRBD2	TGTGCCAGCAGTACTCGGCTAGCGGGAGGACCCAATGAGCAGTTCTTC	CASSTRLAGGPNEQFF
TRBV20-1	TRBJ2-3	-	-	TGCAGTGCTAGGTACCCGGCTAGCACAGATACGCAGTATTTT	CSARYPASTDTQYF
TRBV6-5	TRBJ2-3	many	-	TGTGCCACGCCGTCCTGCCACTTCGTGGCCCGGAGGGATACGCAGTATTTT	CATPSCHFVARRDTQYF